A selection of T cell receptor beta chains follows, all from one sample in a study of Graves' ophthalmopathy and Graves' hyperthyroidism. From the multiplex PCR reads, TCRdb called clonotypes with MiXCR, one entry per CDR3 protein. The sample records around 340,000 distinct CDR3 sequences, 17% being singletons. Sequencing was performed on peripheral blood. The source of these receptors is an adult man with Graves' ophthalmopathy. The CDR3 runs from the conserved cysteine through the conserved F or W. D genes are given only for firm matches. Clone size, where shown, is once, few, many, or a class for clones that have expanded.

d_call j_call clone_size v_call cdr3_aa cdr3_nt
TRBD1 TRBJ2-5 many TRBV7-3 CASSSSGTVYQETQYF TGTGCCAGCAGCTCCTCCGGGACAGTGTACCAAGAGACCCAGTACTTC
NA TRBJ2-5 many TRBV27 CASSSTGGGVETQYF TGTGCCAGCAGTTCCACAGGGGGGGGAGTGGAGACCCAGTACTTC
TRBD1 TRBJ1-5 NA TRBV28 CASNNGGTGFRQPQHF TGTGCCAGCAACAATGGGGGGACAGGGTTTCGACAGCCCCAGCATTTT
NA TRBJ1-3 many TRBV20-1 CSASQDSSGNTIYF TGCAGTGCTTCCCAGGACAGCTCTGGAAACACCATATATTTT
TRBD2 TRBJ2-7 many TRBV4-1 CASSQAVRTSGSNEQYF TGCGCCAGCAGCCAAGCGGTTCGGACTAGCGGGAGTAACGAGCAGTACTTC
TRBD2 TRBJ2-7 NA TRBV20-1 CSAPPGGGSSYEQYF TGCAGTGCTCCCCCCGGCGGGGGTAGCTCCTACGAGCAGTACTTC
NA TRBJ2-5 many TRBV20-1 CSARVIALYQETQYF TGCAGTGCTAGAGTTATAGCTCTGTACCAAGAGACCCAGTACTTC
NA TRBJ1-6 many TRBV6-1 CASRARGSEALQRIHF TGTGCCAGCAGAGCTAGGGGGAGCGAAGCCCTTCAAAGAATCCACTTT
NA TRBJ2-2 many TRBV20-1 CSARGYGYTGELFF TGCAGTGCTAGAGGTTACGGATACACCGGGGAGCTGTTTTTT
NA TRBJ2-5 NA TRBV7-6 CASSLVSGGPKETQYF TGTGCCAGCAGCTTGGTTAGCGGCGGTCCTAAAGAGACCCAGTACTTC
NA TRBJ2-5 many TRBV9 CASSVAGQLQETQYF TGTGCCAGCAGCGTAGCCGGACAGCTACAAGAGACCCAGTACTTC
NA TRBJ2-7 many TRBV28 CASSDTSWGQYF TGTGCCAGCTCGGACACATCCTGGGGGCAGTACTTC
TRBD2 TRBJ2-2 NA TRBV6-1 CASSLRESGIGELFF TGTGCCAGCAGTCTGCGGGAGAGCGGCATCGGGGAGCTGTTTTTT
TRBD1 TRBJ2-7 many TRBV20-1 CSAPDRGRHEQYF TGCAGTGCTCCGGACAGGGGGCGGCACGAGCAGTACTTC
NA TRBJ2-7 once TRBV24-1 CATTHDLRYEQYF TGTGCCACCACCCATGATCTTAGGTACGAGCAGTACTTC
TRBD2 TRBJ2-5 many TRBV11-2 CASSSTGLAGVGETQYF TGTGCCAGCAGCTCCACCGGACTAGCGGGGGTCGGGGAGACCCAGTACTTC
TRBD1 TRBJ1-2 many TRBV19 CASSIRTGYGYTF TGTGCCAGTAGTATAAGGACAGGCTATGGCTACACCTTC
NA TRBJ1-2 many TRBV12-3/TRBV12-4 CASRNILAMSYTF TGTGCCAGCAGAAATATCCTAGCTATGTCCTACACCTTC
NA TRBJ1-1 many TRBV4-1 CASSHYQRTVAEAFF TGCGCCAGCAGCCATTACCAAAGGACGGTCGCTGAAGCTTTCTTT
NA TRBJ2-7 many TRBV4-3 CASSPSPPTYEQYF TGCGCCAGCAGCCCCAGCCCACCCACCTACGAGCAGTACTTC
NA TRBJ2-5 many TRBV11-2 CASSLGADFQETQYF TGTGCCAGCAGCTTAGGGGCCGACTTTCAAGAGACCCAGTACTTC
TRBD1 TRBJ1-2 many TRBV15 CATTGTAANYGYTF TGTGCCACGACCGGGACAGCAGCTAACTATGGCTACACCTTC
NA TRBJ2-5 many TRBV5-1 CASRQDSSQETQYF TGCGCCAGCAGGCAAGACAGTTCTCAAGAGACCCAGTACTTC
NA TRBJ1-1 many TRBV6-1 CASSVGNTEAFF TGTGCCAGCAGTGTAGGAAACACTGAAGCTTTCTTT
NA TRBJ1-2 many TRBV3-1 CARNSTGPHTF TGTGCCAGAAACTCGACAGGACCTCACACCTTC
NA TRBJ2-7 many TRBV29-1 CSAAGEAYEQYF TGCAGCGCCGCAGGGGAAGCCTACGAGCAGTACTTC
TRBD2 TRBJ2-6 many TRBV11-1 CASSLDSRGTSGANVLTF TGTGCCAGCAGCTTAGATTCCAGGGGGACTAGCGGGGCCAACGTCCTGACTTTC
NA TRBJ1-5 many TRBV10-3 CAISESVALNQPQHF TGTGCCATCAGTGAGTCGGTGGCGCTCAATCAGCCCCAGCATTTT
NA TRBJ1-1 NA TRBV14 CASSQEALATEAFF TGTGCCAGCAGCCAAGAAGCGTTAGCCACTGAAGCTTTCTTT
NA TRBJ1-1 many TRBV6-5 CASSYKGNTEAFF TGTGCCAGCAGTTACAAGGGGAACACTGAAGCTTTCTTT
TRBD1 TRBJ2-2 many TRBV12-3/TRBV12-4 CASRNFRDRGRVGELFF TGTGCCAGCCGCAACTTCCGGGACAGGGGGCGGGTCGGGGAGCTGTTTTTT
TRBD2 TRBJ2-2 many TRBV6-2/TRBV6-3 CASGRAANTGELFF TGTGCCAGTGGGAGGGCCGCGAACACCGGGGAGCTGTTTTTT
NA TRBJ2-5 many TRBV4-1 CASSQDWRQGLQETQYF TGCGCCAGCAGCCAAGATTGGCGTCAGGGACTTCAAGAGACCCAGTACTTC
TRBD1 TRBJ2-5 few TRBV5-1 CASSFTGQRETQYF TGCGCCAGCAGCTTTACGGGACAGAGAGAGACCCAGTACTTC
TRBD2 TRBJ2-7 few TRBV24-1 CATSDGLDYEQYF TGTGCCACCAGTGATGGACTAGATTACGAGCAGTACTTC
NA TRBJ1-5 many TRBV6-6 CASRAQGKSNQPQHF TGTGCCAGCAGGGCACAGGGAAAGAGCAATCAGCCCCAGCATTTT
NA TRBJ1-1 many TRBV6-1 CASRRDIESTEAFF TGTGCCAGCAGAAGGGACATTGAATCGACTGAAGCTTTCTTT
NA TRBJ1-5 many TRBV6-2/TRBV6-3 CASSSTVQPQHF TGTGCCAGCAGTTCTACGGTCCAGCCCCAGCATTTT
NA TRBJ2-7 many TRBV2 CASTDSLSYEQYF TGTGCCAGCACTGACAGTCTCTCCTACGAGCAGTACTTC
NA TRBJ1-2 many TRBV10-3 CAIQLDSHYGYTF TGTGCCATTCAACTTGACAGCCACTATGGCTACACCTTC
NA TRBJ2-2 many TRBV6-2/TRBV6-3 CASSSRRIDTGELFF TGTGCCAGCAGTTCCCGACGGATAGACACCGGGGAGCTGTTTTTT
TRBD1 TRBJ2-4 few TRBV7-2 CASRRQGGVNIQYF TGTGCCAGCAGAAGACAGGGGGGTGTGAACATTCAGTACTTC
TRBD1 TRBJ1-1 NA TRBV18 CASSTIRGQGETEAFF TGTGCCAGCTCAACGATCCGCGGACAGGGGGAAACTGAAGCTTTCTTT
TRBD1 TRBJ2-7 many TRBV20-1 CSAARDRLSYEQYF TGCAGTGCTGCCCGGGACAGGCTTTCCTACGAGCAGTACTTC
TRBD1 TRBJ2-5 many TRBV20-1 CSASSGQGGGETQYF TGCAGTGCTAGTTCCGGACAGGGGGGTGGAGAGACCCAGTACTTC
NA TRBJ2-2 many TRBV3-1 CASSHRVSGELFF TGTGCCAGCAGCCACAGGGTCTCCGGGGAGCTGTTTTTT
TRBD2 TRBJ2-3 NA TRBV30 CAWTSGSGDTQYF TGTGCCTGGACCAGCGGGAGTGGGGATACGCAGTATTTT
TRBD1 TRBJ1-5 many TRBV28 CASSPADRRDQPQHF TGTGCCAGCAGTCCCGCGGACAGGAGAGATCAGCCCCAGCATTTT
NA TRBJ2-7 many TRBV5-1 CASSLASGRAAGYEQYF TGCGCCAGCAGCTTGGCCAGTGGGCGGGCAGCCGGCTACGAGCAGTACTTC
TRBD2 TRBJ2-7 many TRBV29-1 CSVQPSGSLEQYF TGCAGCGTTCAGCCTAGCGGGAGTCTCGAGCAGTACTTC
NA TRBJ1-1 many TRBV30 CAWSVQKGGVNMNTEAFF TGTGCCTGGAGTGTACAGAAGGGAGGGGTCAACATGAACACTGAAGCTTTCTTT
NA TRBJ1-6 many TRBV7-8 CASSEDRILYNSPLHF TGTGCCAGCAGCGAGGACCGAATCCTTTATAATTCACCCCTCCACTTT
TRBD1 TRBJ2-5 many TRBV11-1 CASSLALGQAQETQYF TGTGCCAGCAGCTTAGCGCTGGGACAGGCACAAGAGACCCAGTACTTC
TRBD2 TRBJ2-7 once TRBV28 CASSFGLAEREQYF TGTGCCAGCAGTTTCGGCCTAGCGGAAAGGGAGCAGTACTTC
TRBD2 TRBJ2-5 many TRBV7-3 CASSGRGNQETQYF TGTGCCAGCAGCGGGAGGGGTAACCAAGAGACCCAGTACTTC
NA TRBJ1-2 many TRBV6-1 CASSDTGGRLYTF TGTGCCAGCAGCGATACCGGTGGAAGGCTATACACCTTC
NA TRBJ2-5 NA TRBV6-1 CASSESRAQETQYF TGTGCCAGCAGCGAATCCCGGGCCCAAGAGACCCAGTACTTC
NA TRBJ2-5 many TRBV7-9 CASSLVRGPETQYF TGTGCCAGCAGCTTAGTCAGGGGCCCAGAGACCCAGTACTTC